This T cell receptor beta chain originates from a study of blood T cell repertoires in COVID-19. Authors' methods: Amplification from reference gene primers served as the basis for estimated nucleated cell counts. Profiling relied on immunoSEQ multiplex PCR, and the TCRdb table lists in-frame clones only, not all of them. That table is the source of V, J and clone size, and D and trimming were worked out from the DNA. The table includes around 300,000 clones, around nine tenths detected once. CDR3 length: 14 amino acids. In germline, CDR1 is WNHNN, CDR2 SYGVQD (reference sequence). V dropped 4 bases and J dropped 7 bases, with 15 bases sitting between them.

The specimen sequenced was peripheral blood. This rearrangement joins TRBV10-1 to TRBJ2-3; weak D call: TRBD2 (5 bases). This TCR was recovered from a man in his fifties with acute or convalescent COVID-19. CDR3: CASSAGIQTNTQYF. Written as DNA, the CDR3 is TGCGCCAGCAGTGCCGGGATCCAGACTAATACGCAGTATTTT.